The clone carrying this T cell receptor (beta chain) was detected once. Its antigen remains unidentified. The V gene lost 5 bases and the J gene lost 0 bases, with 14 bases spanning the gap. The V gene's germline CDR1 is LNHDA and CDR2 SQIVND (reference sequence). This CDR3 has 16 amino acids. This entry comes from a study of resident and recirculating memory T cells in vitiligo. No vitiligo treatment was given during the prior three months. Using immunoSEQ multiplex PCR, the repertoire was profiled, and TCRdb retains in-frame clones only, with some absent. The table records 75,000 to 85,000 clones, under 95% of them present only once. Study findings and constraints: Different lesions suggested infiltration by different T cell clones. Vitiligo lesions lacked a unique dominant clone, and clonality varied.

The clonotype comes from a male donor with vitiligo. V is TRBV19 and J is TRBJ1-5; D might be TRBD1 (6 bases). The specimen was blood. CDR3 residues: CASSPRTANSNQPQHF. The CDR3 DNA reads TGTGCCAGTAGTCCCCGGACAGCTAATAGCAATCAGCCCCAGCATTTT.